The 10 T cell receptor beta chains given below trace back to one sample, sequenced in a study of T cell responses to AZD1222 COVID-19 vaccine. This table comes from immunoSEQ multiplex PCR, and its TCRdb copy is limited to in-frame clones, with some not included. The sample yields 180,000 or so clones, less than 95% seen once. Source: peripheral blood, taken on day 0 of AZD1222 vaccination. The receptors were gathered from an adult in good health.

This rearrangement joins TRBV21-1 to TRBJ2-1. TRBV21-1 is termed a pseudogene. The CDR3 is 16 amino acids. CDR3 sequence (DNA): TGTGCCAGCAGCCTCCGACCCGGGACGGACAACAATGAGCAGTTCTTC. Its protein product is CASSLRPGTDNNEQFF.

The chain combines TRBV18 with TRBJ1-2; D ambiguous. This CDR3 has 12 residues. Germline V gene lookup returns CDR1 KGHSH and CDR2 LQKENI. Trimming took off 5 bases at V and 6 bases at J, with 10 bases between the two ends. The CDR3 coding sequence is TGTGCCAGCTCAGATATGGGTGATGGCTACACCTTC. Translation: CASSDMGDGYTF.

The chain recombines TRBV19 with TRBJ2-1; D possibly corresponds to TRBD2 (6 bases). Germline V CDR1 and CDR2: LNHDA, SQIVND (reference sequence). The V end lost 5 bases, the J end lost 0 bases, and 14 bases lay between the germline ends. The CDR3 contains 16 residues. CDR3 nucleotide sequence: TGTGCCAGTAGTTTTCGGACTACAAGCTCCTACAATGAGCAGTTCTTC. Protein: CASSFRTTSSYNEQFF.

Written as DNA, the CDR3 is TGTGCCAGCAGCGCCGGGACGGTTCCCACTGAAGCTTTCTTT. Translated, it gives CASSAGTVPTEAFF. The chain has TRBV28 and TRBJ1-1, with TRBD1 as a possible D gene (5 bases). This CDR3 has 14 amino acids. Trimming pared 6 bases from V and 4 bases from J, leaving 15 bases between. Germline-derived CDR1 and CDR2 are MDHEN and SYDVKM.

The chain is built from TRBV10-2 and TRBJ1-1, with 7 bases matching TRBD1. The junction had 8 bases not matched to a gene; V was cut back by 4 bases and J by 3 bases. Germline CDR1 and CDR2: WSHSY and SAAADI. This CDR3 has 15 residues. CDR3: CASSGGQFLYTEAFF. The DNA of the CDR3 is TGCGCCAGCAGTGGGGGACAGTTCCTTTACACTGAAGCTTTCTTT.

The V and J genes are TRBV27 and TRBJ1-2; TRBD1 matches at 8 bases. Germline trimming cut 5 bases from V and 4 bases from J; bases unmatched to any gene: 12. The CDR3 is made up of 16 amino acids. The germline CDR1 and CDR2 sequences are MNHEY and SMNVEV (reference sequence). CDR3 DNA: TGTGCCAGCAGTGACGGGACAGGAGCCCTAAGCTATGGCTACACCTTC. It encodes CASSDGTGALSYGYTF.

V gene TRBV15 combines with J gene TRBJ2-2; 7 positions agree with TRBD2. The V and J ends lost 5 bases and 1 base, in that order; junction bases with no gene match: 1. The CDR3 consists of 14 residues. Germline lookup yields CDR1 LNHNV and CDR2 YYDKDF (reference sequence). Here the CDR3 DNA reads TGTGCCACCAGCGGCGGGGGGAACACCGGGGAGCTGTTTTTT. Protein sequence: CATSGGGNTGELFF.

The genes are TRBV7-9 and TRBJ1-6, with unresolved D. Per germline, CDR1 SEHNR and CDR2 FQNEAQ (reference sequence). V was pared by 0 bases and J by 9 bases, with 12 bases between. This CDR3 is built from 15 residues. The DNA for the CDR3 is TGTGCCAGCAGCTTAGCCCCTGGCTCGGGTTCACCCCTCCACTTT. It encodes CASSLAPGSGSPLHF.

V gene TRBV5-8 combines with J gene TRBJ1-6; a weak D match, TRBD1 (5 bases). The CDR3 sequence is 14 residues long. Trimming removed 5 bases from V and 0 bases from J, with 6 bases in between. The germline V gene encodes CDR1 SGHTS and CDR2 YDEGEE. This chain's CDR3 is CASRGVSYNSPLHF. The CDR3, as DNA: TGTGCCAGCAGAGGGGTCTCCTATAATTCACCCCTCCACTTT.

The rearrangement links TRBV5-8 to TRBJ1-4, with D perhaps matching TRBD1 (5 bases). In germline, CDR1 is SGHTS, CDR2 YDEGEE. V lost 6 bases, J lost 6 bases, and 15 bases lay in between. The CDR3 consists of 14 residues. Written as DNA, the CDR3 is TGTGCCAGCACCAACCCCGGAGGGGATGAAAAACTGTTTTTT. Translation gives CASTNPGGDEKLFF. The complete variable domain, with remaining parts taken from reference TRBV5-8 and TRBJ1-4, reads EAGVTQSPTHLIKTRGQQATLRCSPISGHTSVYWYQQALGLGLQFLLWYDEGEERNRGNFPPRFSGRQFPNYSSELNVNALELEDSALYLCASTNPGGDEKLFFGSGTQLSVL.